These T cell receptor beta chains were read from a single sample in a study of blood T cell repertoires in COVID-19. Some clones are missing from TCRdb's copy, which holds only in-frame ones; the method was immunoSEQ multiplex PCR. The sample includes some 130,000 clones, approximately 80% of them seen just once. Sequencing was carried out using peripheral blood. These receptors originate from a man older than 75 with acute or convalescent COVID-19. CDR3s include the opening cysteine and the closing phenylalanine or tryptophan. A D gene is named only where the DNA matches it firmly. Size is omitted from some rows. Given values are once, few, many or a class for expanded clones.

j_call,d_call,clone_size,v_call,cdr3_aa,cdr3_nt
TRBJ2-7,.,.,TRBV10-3,CAIMGSKSYEQYF,TGTGCCATCATGGGCAGCAAATCCTACGAGCAGTACTTC
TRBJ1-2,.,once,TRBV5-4,CASSLGTARGRPYGYTF,TGTGCCAGCAGCTTGGGGACGGCCCGGGGGAGACCCTATGGCTACACCTTC
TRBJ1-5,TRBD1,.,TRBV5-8,CASSWGTGISNQPQHF,TGTGCCAGCAGCTGGGGGACAGGGATAAGCAATCAGCCCCAGCATTTT
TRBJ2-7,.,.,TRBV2,CASSEDRYEQYF,TGTGCCAGCAGTGAAGACCGGTACGAGCAGTACTTC
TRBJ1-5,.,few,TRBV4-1,CASSQGTSNQPQHF,TGCGCCAGCAGCCAAGGGACATCTAATCAGCCCCAGCATTTT
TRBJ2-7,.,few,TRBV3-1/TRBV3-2,CASSQTRGSGDYEQYF,TGTGCCAGCAGCCAGACCCGTGGGTCAGGGGACTACGAGCAGTACTTC
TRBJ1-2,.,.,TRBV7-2,CASSLQGGNYGYTF,TGTGCCAGCAGCTTACAGGGTGGGAACTATGGCTACACCTTC
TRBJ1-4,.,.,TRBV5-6,CASSFSLEGPTNEKLFF,TGTGCCAGCAGCTTCTCCCTGGAGGGTCCAACTAATGAAAAACTGTTTTTT
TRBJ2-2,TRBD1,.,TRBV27,CASRQGAGTGELFF,TGTGCCAGCAGACAGGGGGCTGGCACCGGGGAGCTGTTTTTT
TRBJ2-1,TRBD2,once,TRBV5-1,CASSQTWASGGPYNEQFF,TGCGCCAGCAGCCAAACTTGGGCTAGCGGGGGGCCCTACAATGAGCAGTTCTTC
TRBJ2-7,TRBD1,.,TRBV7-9,CASSLGQGFYEQYF,TGTGCCAGCAGCTTGGGACAGGGTTTCTACGAGCAGTACTTC
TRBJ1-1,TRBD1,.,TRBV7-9,CASSLTGAGMRTEAFF,TGTGCCAGCAGCCTCACAGGGGCAGGAATGCGGACTGAAGCTTTCTTT
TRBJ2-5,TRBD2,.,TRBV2,CASSELLAGQETQYF,TGTGCCAGCAGTGAATTACTAGCGGGCCAAGAGACCCAGTACTTC
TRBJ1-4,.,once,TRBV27,CASSGGAGATTNEKLFF,TGTGCCAGCAGTGGGGGGGCGGGAGCTACAACTAATGAAAAACTGTTTTTT
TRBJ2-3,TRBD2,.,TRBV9,CASSDVAGGTDTQYF,TGTGCCAGCAGCGATGTAGCGGGGGGCACAGATACGCAGTATTTT
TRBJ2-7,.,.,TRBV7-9,CASSLAEGKGQYF,TGTGCCAGCAGCTTAGCGGAGGGAAAGGGGCAGTACTTC
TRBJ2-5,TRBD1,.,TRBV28,CASSLSRGPQETQYF,TGTGCCAGCAGCCTATCCAGGGGGCCCCAAGAGACCCAGTACTTC
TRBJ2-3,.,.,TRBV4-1,CASCTDESTDTQYF,TGCGCCAGCTGCACAGACGAAAGCACAGATACGCAGTATTTT
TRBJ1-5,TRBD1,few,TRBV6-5,CASSIRGHQPQHF,TGTGCCAGCAGCATCAGGGGGCATCAGCCCCAGCATTTT
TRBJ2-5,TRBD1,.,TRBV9,CASSVSAGTGAETQYF,TGTGCCAGCAGCGTATCGGCGGGGACAGGGGCGGAGACCCAGTACTTC
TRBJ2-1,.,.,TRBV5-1,CASSRGTPREQFF,TGCGCCAGCAGCCGCGGGACTCCCCGAGAGCAGTTCTTC
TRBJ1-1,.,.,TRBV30,CAWRRQANTEAFF,TGTGCCTGGAGACGACAGGCCAACACTGAAGCTTTCTTT
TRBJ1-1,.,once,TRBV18,CASSPRWEAGTEAFF,TGTGCCAGCTCACCACGTTGGGAAGCAGGGACTGAAGCTTTCTTT
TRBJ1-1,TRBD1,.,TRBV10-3,CAIKEGAGGVTEAFF,TGTGCCATCAAGGAGGGGGCAGGTGGGGTCACTGAAGCTTTCTTT
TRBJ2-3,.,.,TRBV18,CASSPRLQADTQYF,TGTGCCAGCTCACCGAGACTCCAAGCAGATACGCAGTATTTT
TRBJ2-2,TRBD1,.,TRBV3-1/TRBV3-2,CASRGQGRRTGELFF,TGTGCCAGCAGAGGACAGGGGAGGAGGACCGGGGAGCTGTTTTTT
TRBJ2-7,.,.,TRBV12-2,CASRKQGAYEQYF,TGTGCAAGTCGAAAACAGGGGGCCTACGAGCAGTACTTC
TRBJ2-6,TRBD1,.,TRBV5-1,CASSLVQGAPPSGANVLTF,TGCGCCAGCAGCTTGGTTCAGGGGGCCCCCCCCTCTGGGGCCAACGTCCTGACTTTC
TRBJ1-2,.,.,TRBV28,CASSQQGGGYTF,TGTGCCAGCAGTCAACAGGGTGGGGGCTACACCTTC
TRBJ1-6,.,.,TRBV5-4,CASSSGDSPLHF,TGTGCCAGCAGCTCTGGAGACTCACCCCTCCACTTT
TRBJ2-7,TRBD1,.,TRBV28,CASSLPDRGYEQYF,TGTGCCAGCAGTTTACCAGACAGGGGCTACGAGCAGTACTTC
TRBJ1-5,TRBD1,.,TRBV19,CASSMTGSNQPQHF,TGTGCCAGTAGTATGACAGGGAGCAATCAGCCCCAGCATTTT
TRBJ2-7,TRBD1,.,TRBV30,CAWHRDRPYEQYF,TGTGCCTGGCACCGGGACAGGCCCTACGAGCAGTACTTC
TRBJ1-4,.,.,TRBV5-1,CASSLQGTNEKLFF,TGCGCCAGCAGCTTGCAGGGAACTAATGAAAAACTGTTTTTT
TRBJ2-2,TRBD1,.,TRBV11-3,CASSLTGPTGELFF,TGTGCCAGCAGCTTGACAGGGCCCACCGGGGAGCTGTTTTTT
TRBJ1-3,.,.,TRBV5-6,CASSLKGRVTWNTIYF,TGTGCCAGCAGCTTGAAGGGCAGGGTCACTTGGAACACCATATATTTT
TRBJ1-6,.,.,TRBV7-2,CASSFWATANNSPLHF,TGTGCCAGCAGCTTTTGGGCGACAGCGAATAATTCACCCCTCCACTTT
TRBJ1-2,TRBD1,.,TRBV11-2,CASSPTGGLSYGYTF,TGTGCCAGCAGCCCCACAGGGGGGCTTAGCTATGGCTACACCTTC
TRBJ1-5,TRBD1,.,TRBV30,CAWSRQGARGNQPQHF,TGTGCCTGGAGTCGGCAGGGGGCGCGGGGCAATCAGCCCCAGCATTTT
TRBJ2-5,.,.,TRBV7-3,CASSYGISAKETQYF,TGTGCCAGCAGCTACGGGATTTCGGCGAAAGAGACCCAGTACTTC
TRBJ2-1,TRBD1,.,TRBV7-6,CASSLVGTGDNEQFF,TGTGCCAGCAGCTTAGTGGGGACAGGGGATAATGAGCAGTTCTTC
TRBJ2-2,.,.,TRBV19,CASSSPLTAANTGELFF,TGTGCCAGTAGTAGCCCTCTCACAGCAGCGAACACCGGGGAGCTGTTTTTT
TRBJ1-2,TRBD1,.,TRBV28,CASSLGTDNGYTF,TGTGCCAGCAGTTTAGGGACAGACAACGGCTACACCTTC
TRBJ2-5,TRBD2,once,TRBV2,CASRDGTRRSQETQYF,TGTGCCAGCAGGGACGGGACTAGGAGAAGCCAAGAGACCCAGTACTTC
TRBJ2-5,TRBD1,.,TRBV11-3,CASSSGTGVQETQYF,TGTGCCAGCAGCTCCGGGACAGGGGTCCAAGAGACCCAGTACTTC
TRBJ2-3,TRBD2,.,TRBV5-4,CASGRLAGGPPDTQYF,TGTGCCAGCGGCCGACTAGCGGGGGGCCCGCCAGATACGCAGTATTTT
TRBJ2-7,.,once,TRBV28,CASSLALANEQYF,TGTGCCAGCTCACTTGCACTAGCAAACGAGCAGTACTTC
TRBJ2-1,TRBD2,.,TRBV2,CASGGEAGIYNEQFF,TGTGCCAGCGGGGGGGAAGCGGGGATATACAATGAGCAGTTCTTC
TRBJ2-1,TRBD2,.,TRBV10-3,CAISRTSGGTGEQFF,TGTGCCATCAGTCGGACTAGCGGGGGAACGGGTGAGCAGTTCTTC